The 11 T cell receptor beta chains below were found in one sample sequenced in a study of shared clonotypes between healthy human individuals. Profiling relied on immunoSEQ multiplex PCR, and the TCRdb table lists in-frame clones only, not all of them. The sample lists about 2.3 million clones, more than 80% occurring once. Material for sequencing was naive CD4+ T cells from PBMCs. Subset here: CD45RA+ positively selected. All receptors derive from a man aged 18 to 29 in good health. Some clones in this sample may be carry-over from other donors' samples.

This clone has only a few counts. V gene TRBV27 combines with J gene TRBJ1-2; D not certain. Germline loops: CDR1 MNHEY, CDR2 SMNVEV (reference sequence). V lost 6 bases and J 6 bases, leaving 23 bases between the germline ends. The CDR3 runs 16 residues. The CDR3 coding sequence is TGTGCCAGCAGGACTCCCGGACCCGTCGGTCGGCATGGCTACACCTTC. Protein: CASRTPGPVGRHGYTF.

This rearrangement joins TRBV11-2 to TRBJ2-5, with 8 bases fitting TRBD2. The J call is doubtful: the DNA matches TRBJ2-7 better. Germline loops: CDR1 SGHAT, CDR2 FQNNGV. The CDR3 spans 14 residues. In nucleotides, the CDR3 is TGTGCCAGCAGCTCACTAGCGGTCTTCTACGAGCAGTACTTC. This codes for CASSSLAVFYEQYF.

CDR3 residues: CASSQVGRHSNEKLFF. The CDR3 nucleotides are TGCGCCAGCAGCCAAGTCGGGCGGCACAGTAATGAAAAACTGTTTTTT. The J gene is TRBJ1-4, the V gene TRBV4-3; D is undetermined. Germline V gene sequence: CDR1 LGHNA, CDR2 YSLEER. V was shortened by 1 base and J by 4 bases, with 13 bases between the two germline ends. The CDR3 contains 16 residues.

CDR3 sequence: CASSPGQGGGELFF. DNA of the CDR3: TGCGCCAGCAGCCCGGGGCAGGGAGGCGGGGAGCTGTTTTTT. V gene TRBV5-1 combines with J gene TRBJ2-2; perhaps TRBD2 as D (6 bases). Germline V gene sequence: CDR1 SGHRS, CDR2 YFSETQ. This CDR3 has 14 residues. V gave up 4 bases and J gave up 7 bases, with 14 bases separating them.

The chain recombines TRBV6-5 with TRBJ2-2; 7 nucleotides match TRBD1. V was clipped by 2 bases and J by 6 bases; unmatched bases: 3. Germline CDR1 and CDR2: MNHEY and SVGAGI. The CDR3 has 14 amino acids. CDR3 in amino acids: CASSYRGRSGELFF. CDR3 sequence (DNA): TGTGCCAGCAGTTACAGGGGGCGATCCGGGGAGCTGTTTTTT.

J is TRBJ1-1 and V is TRBV9; TRBD1 is a possible D gene (5 bases). V was cut by 0 bases and J by 5 bases, with 14 bases left in between. The CDR3 totals 15 residues. CDR1 is SGDLS, CDR2 YYNGEE, per germline. The CDR3, as DNA: TGTGCCAGCAGCGTAGCTCCGGGGGTGGGAACTGAAGCTTTCTTT. This codes for CASSVAPGVGTEAFF.

The chain is built from TRBV7-3 and TRBJ2-3, with 11 bases identical to TRBD2. Trimming cost V 5 bases and J 4 bases; bases outside gene matches: 8. The CDR3 has 16 residues. CDR1 SGHTA and CDR2 FQGTGA come from the germline V gene. DNA of the CDR3: TGTGCCAGCAGCCGACAACTAGCGGGAGTTGCAGATACGCAGTATTTT. Its translation is CASSRQLAGVADTQYF. Supplemented by reference TRBV7-3 and TRBJ2-3, the full variable domain reads GAGVSQTPSNKVTEKGKYVELRCDPISGHTALYWYRQSLGQGPEFLIYFQGTGAADDSGLPNDRFFAVRPEGSVSTLKIQRTERGDSAVYLCASSRQLAGVADTQYFGPGTRLTVL.

The J gene is TRBJ1-2, the V gene TRBV6-5; D gene ambiguous. The CDR3 sequence is 14 residues long. CDR1 MNHEY and CDR2 SVGAGI come from the germline V gene. The V and J ends lost 2 bases and 3 bases respectively, with 10 bases between them. The CDR3 protein is CASSYTRRHYGYTF. The CDR3, as DNA: TGTGCCAGCAGTTACACCCGTAGACACTATGGCTACACCTTC.

The V call is TRBV4-2, the J call TRBJ2-1; TRBD1 is a possible D gene (5 bases). The germline gives CDR1 LGHNA, CDR2 YNFKEQ. The CDR3 sequence is 15 residues long. V was pared by 3 bases and J by 5 bases, with 14 bases between. The CDR3 coding sequence is TGTGCCAGCAGCCAGGTGGGCACAGGAAACAATGAGCAGTTCTTC. It codes for CASSQVGTGNNEQFF.

This chain uses TRBV7-2 with TRBJ2-5; TRBD1 or TRBD2 may be the D gene (5 bases each). The ends were cut back, 5 bases at V and 4 bases at J, with 11 bases in the middle. The CDR3 extends over 13 amino acids. Germline CDR1 reads SGHTA; CDR2 reads FQGNSA. CDR3 in DNA: TGTGCCAGCAGCCGGGGACCGCCAGAGACCCAGTACTTC. Residues: CASSRGPPETQYF.

The chain employs TRBV5-1 and TRBJ2-1; 7 bases fit TRBD1. The germline V gene has CDR1 SGHRS and CDR2 YFSETQ. Unmatched junction bases numbered 6, after V lost 0 bases and J lost 6 bases. The CDR3 length is 15 residues. CDR3: CASSLGGTGVNEQFF. The CDR3 coding sequence is TGCGCCAGCAGCTTGGGCGGAACAGGGGTCAATGAGCAGTTCTTC.